This T cell receptor beta chain originates from a study of ipilimumab plus nivolumab after autologous stem cell transplantation. Per the germline V gene, CDR1 is MNHNY and CDR2 is SVGAGI (reference sequence). V shed 2 bases and J shed 0 bases, with 4 bases lying between them. The CDR3 contains 13 residues. The table came from immunoSEQ multiplex PCR; TCRdb's copy has only in-frame clones and leaves some out. Of around 84,000 clones detected, 75% to 85% appear once; the ten largest clones hold around 2%. This clone was seen a single time. The chain joins TRBV6-6 to TRBJ1-1; D unresolved. This sequence was found in a male donor with diffuse large B-cell lymphoma. The specimen was PBMCs, collected in a trial of ipilimumab plus nivolumab as post-transplant consolidation. DNA for the CDR3: TGTGCCAGCAGTTACCTCATGAACACTGAAGCTTTCTTT. This encodes CASSYLMNTEAFF.